These 21 T cell receptor beta chains were all obtained from the same sample, sequenced in a study of T cell repertoires in cytomegalovirus infection. These receptors are not linked to any known antigen. TCRdb re-called the reads through MiXCR, storing one row per CDR3 protein. The sample yields 600,000 to 700,000 distinct CDR3 sequences, roughly 30% seen once. The specimen comprised cultured PBMCs, sampled from culture after CMV antigen stimulation. The receptors shown here come from a human donor in good health (CMV status not recorded). Some clones in this sample may be carry-over from other donors' samples.

The rearrangement uses TRBV7-2 and TRBJ2-1, with TRBD2 matching over 9 bases. The V segment lost 5 bases and the J segment 8 bases; nucleotides outside the gene matches: 10. CDR1 is SGHTA, CDR2 FQGNSA, per germline. This CDR3 is built from 15 residues. The CDR3 DNA reads TGTGCCAGCAGCATAAGCGGGGGGCAGGTTGATGAGCAGTTCTTC. It yields the protein CASSISGGQVDEQFF.

The chain couples TRBV6-1 to TRBJ2-3; 7 positions agree with TRBD2. The CDR3 runs 14 residues. Germline assignment: CDR1 MNHNS and CDR2 SASEGT. With V trimmed by 6 bases and J by 4 bases, 7 bases remained unmatched. This chain's CDR3 is CASSLKRGADTQYF. The CDR3 DNA reads TGTGCCAGCAGCCTAAAGCGGGGCGCAGATACGCAGTATTTT.

The chain joins TRBV4-1 to TRBJ2-7; possibly TRBD1 for D (5 bases). Trimming removed 4 bases from V and 2 bases from J, with 18 bases in between. The CDR3 contains 16 residues. Germline assignment: CDR1 MGHRA and CDR2 YSYEKL. CDR3 bases: TGCGCCAGCAGCCCAGGGCCTGGACCGTCCCCCTACGAGCAGTACTTC. Translated, it gives CASSPGPGPSPYEQYF.

Ten or more counts support this clonotype. This chain joins TRBV7-6 and TRBJ2-1, with 13 bases identical to TRBD2. J was trimmed by 9 bases and V by 1 base; bases with no gene match: 6. The CDR3 is 16 residues long. Germline CDR1 reads SGHVS; CDR2 reads FNYEAQ. This CDR3 reads CASSLDTSGGGLEQFF. CDR3 in DNA: TGTGCCAGCAGCTTAGACACTAGCGGGGGGGGCCTTGAGCAGTTCTTC.

J is TRBJ2-7 and V is TRBV19; weak D call: TRBD1 (6 bases). CDR1 LNHDA and CDR2 SQIVND come from the germline V gene (reference sequence). V was shortened by 11 bases and J by 4 bases, with 15 bases between the two germline ends. This CDR3 has 12 residues. The DNA for the CDR3 is TGTGCCGGAACCTCACAGGGTTACGAGCAGTACTTC. Translated, it gives CAGTSQGYEQYF.

This clonotype was seen a handful of times. The rearrangement joins TRBV5-5 to TRBJ2-2; TRBD2 matches 10 bases. The CDR3 spans 15 residues. From germline, CDR1 is SGHKS and CDR2 YYEKEE (reference sequence). J lost 3 bases, V lost 3 bases, and 2 bases had no gene match. CDR3 region: CASSSLAGDTGELFF. As DNA, the CDR3 is TGTGCCAGCAGCTCTCTAGCGGGAGACACCGGGGAGCTGTTTTTT.

This clonotype was detected only a few times. CDR3 DNA: TGTGCCAGCAGTTTCGCGTTTCCGGGACAGGGGTCCTACGAGCAGTACTTC. Translating it yields CASSFAFPGQGSYEQYF. The chain employs TRBV6-2 or TRBV6-3 and TRBJ2-7, with TRBD1 identical over 10 bases. Trimming removed 4 bases from V and 1 base from J; junction bases left unmatched: 10. Germline values: CDR1 MNHEY, CDR2 SVGEGT. The CDR3 has 17 residues.

The chain carries TRBV5-1 and TRBJ2-1; perhaps TRBD2 as D (7 bases). There are 16 residues in the CDR3. The germline V gene encodes CDR1 SGHRS and CDR2 YFSETQ. The V and J ends lost 4 bases and 5 bases respectively, with 19 bases between them. The CDR3 is CASSIRVGGLDNEQFF. Here the CDR3 DNA reads TGCGCCAGCAGCATCAGAGTCGGGGGGCTGGACAATGAGCAGTTCTTC.

This chain uses TRBV4-1 with TRBJ2-5, with D tentatively TRBD1 or TRBD2 (5 bases each). Looked up from germline, CDR1 is MGHRA and CDR2 is YSYEKL. CDR3 size: 15 residues. Trimming removed 2 bases from V and 2 bases from J, with 12 bases in between. CDR3 bases: TGCGCCAGCAGCCAAACCTGGGGGTTGCAAGAGACCCAGTACTTC. Protein product: CASSQTWGLQETQYF.

The chain joins TRBV4-2 to TRBJ2-2; D unclear. The V end lost 6 bases, the J end lost 1 base, and 18 bases lay between the germline ends. Germline CDR1 and CDR2: LGHNA and YNFKEQ. The CDR3 loop spans 17 amino acids. The CDR3 nucleotides are TGTGCCAGCAGTCTATTTTCGGTTAGCAGGAACACCGGGGAGCTGTTTTTT. Translation gives CASSLFSVSRNTGELFF.

Only a few counts were recorded for this clonotype. The chain combines TRBV12-3 or TRBV12-4 with TRBJ1-5, with 8 bases identical to TRBD1. Germline trimming cut 5 bases from V and 10 bases from J; bases unmatched to any gene: 10. The CDR3 totals 14 residues. CDR3 bases: TGTGCCAGCAGTCCTGGACAGGGCCATCTCCCCCAGCATTTT. Translated, it gives CASSPGQGHLPQHF.

The chain carries TRBV7-2 and TRBJ2-7, with 9 bases fitting TRBD2. Losses at the gene ends were 1 base for V and 3 bases for J; bases not matched to a gene: 4. The length of the CDR3 is 15 residues. Per the germline V gene, CDR1 is SGHTA and CDR2 is FQGNSA. CDR3 loop: CASSLGSAGGYEQYF. The DNA of the CDR3 is TGTGCCAGCAGCTTAGGTTCAGCGGGGGGCTACGAGCAGTACTTC.

The gene calls are TRBV28 and TRBJ2-5, with a tentative D call TRBD1 (8 bases). Germline V gives CDR1 MDHEN, CDR2 SYDVKM. The V end was cut by 5 bases, the J end by 4 bases, with 20 bases between. The CDR3 is 16 amino acids. The CDR3 is CASSPPDREGGETQYF. In DNA, the CDR3 is TGTGCCAGCAGTCCCCCGGACAGGGAGGGCGGAGAGACCCAGTACTTC.

The J gene is TRBJ2-7, the V gene TRBV11-2; 7 bases fit TRBD1. From germline, CDR1 is SGHAT and CDR2 FQNNGV. V lost 3 bases to trimming and J lost 3 bases; unmatched junction nucleotides: 2. This CDR3 contains 13 residues. The CDR3 nucleotides read TGTGCCAGCAGCTTCACAGGGGTCTACGAGCAGTACTTC. Encoded protein: CASSFTGVYEQYF.

Only one count was recorded for this clonotype. The chain carries TRBV10-3 and TRBJ1-3, with TRBD1 identical over 9 bases. The CDR3 runs to 16 residues. The J segment lost 2 bases and the V segment lost 4 bases, leaving 6 bases of the junction unmatched. Germline values: CDR1 ENHRY, CDR2 SYGVKD. The CDR3 DNA reads as TGTGCCATCAGTGGACTGACAGGGGGGCCTGGAAACACCATATATTTT. Its protein product is CAISGLTGGPGNTIYF.

This clonotype has at least ten counts. The V gene is TRBV7-2, the J gene TRBJ2-3, with 8 bases that match TRBD2. Germline V gene sequence: CDR1 SGHTA, CDR2 FQGNSA. V was clipped by 5 bases and J by 4 bases; unmatched bases: 14. This CDR3 is 17 amino acids long. Written as DNA, the CDR3 is TGTGCCAGCAGCCTCATTTCGCGGGGGGCGGAGGCAGATACGCAGTATTTT. Amino acid sequence: CASSLISRGAEADTQYF.

This sequence joins TRBV12-3 or TRBV12-4 and TRBJ2-1, with a possible D match to TRBD2 (6 bases). Trimming shortened V by 8 bases and J by 3 bases, and 17 bases separated the two germline ends. The CDR3 runs to 15 residues. The CDR3 loop reads CASRYSEDYYNEQFF. CDR3 nucleotides: TGTGCCAGCCGGTACTCCGAGGACTACTACAATGAGCAGTTCTTC.

This clonotype was observed a few times. This chain joins TRBV20-1 and TRBJ2-3; weak D call: TRBD1 (6 bases). Trimming took off 3 bases at V and 4 bases at J, with 14 bases between the two ends. Germline assignment: CDR1 DFQATT and CDR2 SNEGSKA (reference sequence). The CDR3 contains 14 residues. The CDR3 loop reads CSASLGAGADTQYF. DNA for the CDR3: TGCAGTGCTAGTCTGGGGGCGGGTGCAGATACGCAGTATTTT.

The CDR3 nucleotides are TGTGCCAGCAGCTTACCCTCACGGGGGAGCGACAATGAGCAGTTCTTC. Its translation: CASSLPSRGSDNEQFF. This chain connects TRBV7-9 to TRBJ2-1; D is perhaps TRBD2 (6 bases). The V end was cut by 2 bases, the J end by 5 bases, with 16 bases between. Germline CDR1 is SEHNR and CDR2 is FQNEAQ (reference sequence). This CDR3 has 16 residues.

This clonotype has a handful of counts. The genes are TRBV12-3 or TRBV12-4 and TRBJ2-1; 10 bases fit TRBD2. The trim removed 4 bases at V and 4 bases at J, leaving 4 bases unmatched. This CDR3 has 15 amino acids. As DNA, the CDR3 is TGTGCCAGCAGTTCGACTAGCGGGTTTTACAATGAGCAGTTCTTC. It codes for CASSSTSGFYNEQFF.

The gene calls are TRBV15 and TRBJ2-3; TRBD2 aligns across 8 bases. This CDR3 is built from 16 residues. Germline CDR1 reads LNHNV; CDR2 reads YYDKDF (reference sequence). With V trimmed by 0 bases and J by 5 bases, 7 bases remained unmatched. The CDR3 sequence is CATSREASGSLDTQYF. The CDR3 region has the DNA TGTGCCACCAGCAGAGAGGCAAGCGGGAGTTTAGATACGCAGTATTTT.